The rows below give T cell receptor beta chains drawn from one sample of a study of beta chain features in type 1 diabetes. Clones were sequenced by immunoSEQ multiplex PCR, and TCRdb holds only the in-frame ones, with some missing. The sample has roughly 350,000 clones; around 10% are singletons. Material: central memory CD4+ T cells from blood. Every receptor here comes from a man aged 25 to 40 with type 1 diabetes. CDR3s include the opening cysteine and the closing phenylalanine or tryptophan. Each record gives: J gene, V gene, CDR3 protein.

>TRBJ2-1|TRBV19
CARTPGGGQGYNEQFF
>TRBJ2-5|TRBV19
CASRLKETQYF
>TRBJ1-1|TRBV18
CASSPREGAAEAFF
>TRBJ2-1|TRBV4-1
CASSQGARYNEQFF
>TRBJ2-7|TRBV6-6
CASSPQGAGPYEQYF
>TRBJ2-5|TRBV5-1
CASSPEGQGGETQYF
>TRBJ1-2|TRBV4-2
CASSQDRTNYGYTF
>TRBJ2-3|TRBV25-1
CASSRGTDTQYF
>TRBJ2-3|TRBV25-1
CASSDLTSGSDTQYF
>TRBJ2-5|TRBV5-1
CASSFSGTKEGKTQYF
>TRBJ1-1|TRBV5-1
CASSSGQGDGTEAFF
>TRBJ2-3|TRBV6-5
CAIKGGLAGVDTQYF
>TRBJ2-7|TRBV11-3
CASSFSGSTDEQYF
>TRBJ1-5|TRBV4-2
CASSQEAGTGNQPQHF
>TRBJ1-1|TRBV6-5
CASSYGGGGTEAFF
>TRBJ2-2|TRBV7-8
CASSLRGRVETGELFF
>TRBJ2-2|TRBV5-4
CASSINRVPGELFF
>TRBJ2-3|TRBV7-2
CASSPIGVLGTDTQYF
>TRBJ2-4|TRBV7-2
CASSPGLAGAQNIQYF
>TRBJ1-6|TRBV10-3
CAISESRSPLHF
>TRBJ1-5|TRBV6-1
CASSEQGENQPQHF
>TRBJ2-2|TRBV10-3
CAISESSGRRAGELFF
>TRBJ1-1|TRBV28
CASSSRGGWNTEAFF